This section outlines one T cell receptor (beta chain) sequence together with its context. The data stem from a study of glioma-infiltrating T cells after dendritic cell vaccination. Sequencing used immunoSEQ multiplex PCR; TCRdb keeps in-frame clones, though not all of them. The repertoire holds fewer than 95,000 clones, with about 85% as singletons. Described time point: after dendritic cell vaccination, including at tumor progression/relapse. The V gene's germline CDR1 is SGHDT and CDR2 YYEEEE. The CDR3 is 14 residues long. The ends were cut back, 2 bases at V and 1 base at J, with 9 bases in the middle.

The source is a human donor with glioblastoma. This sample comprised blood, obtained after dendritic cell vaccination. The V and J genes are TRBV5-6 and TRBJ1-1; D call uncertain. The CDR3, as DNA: TGTGCCAGCAGCTTCGACACCCGGAACACTGAAGCTTTCTTT. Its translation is CASSFDTRNTEAFF. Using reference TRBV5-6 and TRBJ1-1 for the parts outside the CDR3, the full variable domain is DAGVTQSPTHLIKTRGQQVTLRCSPKSGHDTVSWYQQALGQGPQFIFQYYEEEERQRGNFPDRFSGHQFPNYSSELNVNALLLGDSALYLCASSFDTRNTEAFFGQGTRLTVV.